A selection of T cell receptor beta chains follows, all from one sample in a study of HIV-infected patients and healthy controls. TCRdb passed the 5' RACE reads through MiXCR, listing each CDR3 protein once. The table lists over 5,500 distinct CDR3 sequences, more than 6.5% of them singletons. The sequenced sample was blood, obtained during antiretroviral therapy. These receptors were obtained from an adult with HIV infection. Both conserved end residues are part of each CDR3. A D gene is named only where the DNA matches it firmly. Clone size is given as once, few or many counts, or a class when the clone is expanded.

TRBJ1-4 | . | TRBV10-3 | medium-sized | CAISGLGDELFF | TGTGCCATCAGTGGGTTGGGGGATGAACTGTTTTTT
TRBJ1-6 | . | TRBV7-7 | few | CASSLGVDSPLHF | TGTGCCAGCAGCTTAGGGGTGGATTCACCCCTCCACTTT
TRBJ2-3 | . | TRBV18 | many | CASSPPVGDTQYF | TGTGCCAGCTCACCACCGGTAGGAGATACGCAGTATTTT
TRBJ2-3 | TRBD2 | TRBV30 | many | CAWSDAAREVDTQYF | TGTGCCTGGAGTGATGCTGCGCGGGAGGTAGATACGCAGTATTTT
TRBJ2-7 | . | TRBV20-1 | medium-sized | CSARGAMGVPGEQYF | TGCAGTGCTAGAGGGGCGATGGGAGTCCCTGGCGAGCAGTACTTC
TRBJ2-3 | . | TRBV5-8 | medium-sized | CASSLGGDTQYF | TGTGCCAGCAGCTTGGGGGGAGATACGCAGTATTTT
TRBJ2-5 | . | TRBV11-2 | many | CASGIRGGTETQYF | TGTGCCAGCGGCATCAGGGGTGGCACAGAGACCCAGTACTTC
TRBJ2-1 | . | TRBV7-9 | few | CASSSTVSSYNEQFF | TGTGCCAGCAGCTCTACAGTGAGCTCCTACAATGAGCAGTTCTTC
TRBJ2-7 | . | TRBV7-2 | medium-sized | CASSPGQTSYEQYF | TGTGCCAGCAGCCCCGGACAGACCTCCTACGAGCAGTACTTC
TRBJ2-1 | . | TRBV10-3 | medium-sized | CAISGGGSPYNEQFF | TGTGCCATCAGTGGAGGCGGGTCCCCCTACAATGAGCAGTTCTTC